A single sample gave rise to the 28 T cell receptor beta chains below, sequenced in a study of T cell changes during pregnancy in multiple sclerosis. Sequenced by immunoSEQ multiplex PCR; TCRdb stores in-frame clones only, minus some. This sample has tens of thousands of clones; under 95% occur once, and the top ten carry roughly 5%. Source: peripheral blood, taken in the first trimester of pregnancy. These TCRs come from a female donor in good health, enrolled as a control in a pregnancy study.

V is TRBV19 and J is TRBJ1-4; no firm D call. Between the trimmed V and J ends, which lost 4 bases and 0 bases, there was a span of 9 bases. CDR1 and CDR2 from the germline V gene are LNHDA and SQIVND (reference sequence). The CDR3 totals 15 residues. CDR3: CASSTNSATNEKLFF. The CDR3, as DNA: TGTGCCAGTAGTACTAACTCTGCAACTAATGAAAAACTGTTTTTT.

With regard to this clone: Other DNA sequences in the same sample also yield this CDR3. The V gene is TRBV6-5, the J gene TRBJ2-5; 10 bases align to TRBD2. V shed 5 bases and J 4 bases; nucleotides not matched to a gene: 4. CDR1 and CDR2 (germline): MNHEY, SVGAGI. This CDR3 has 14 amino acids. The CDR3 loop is CASSDQREGETQYF. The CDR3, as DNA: TGTGCCAGCAGTGACCAGCGGGAGGGAGAGACCCAGTACTTC.

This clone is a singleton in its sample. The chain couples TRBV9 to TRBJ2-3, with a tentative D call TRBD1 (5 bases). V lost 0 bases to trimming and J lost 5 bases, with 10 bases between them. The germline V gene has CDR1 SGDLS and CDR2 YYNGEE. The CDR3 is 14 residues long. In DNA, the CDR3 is TGTGCCAGCAGCGTAGCCGTTCAGGGAGATACGCAGTATTTT. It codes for CASSVAVQGDTQYF.

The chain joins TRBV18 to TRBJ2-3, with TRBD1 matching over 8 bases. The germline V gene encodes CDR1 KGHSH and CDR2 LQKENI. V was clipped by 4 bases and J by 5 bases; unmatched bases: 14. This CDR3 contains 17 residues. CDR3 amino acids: CASSRSRDRRAVDTQYF. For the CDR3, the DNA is TGTGCCAGCTCACGGTCCCGGGACAGGCGGGCGGTAGATACGCAGTATTTT.

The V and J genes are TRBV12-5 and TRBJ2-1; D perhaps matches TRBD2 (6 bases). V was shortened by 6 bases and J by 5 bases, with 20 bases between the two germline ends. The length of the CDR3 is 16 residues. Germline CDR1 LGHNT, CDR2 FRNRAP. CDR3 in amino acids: CASGTMTSFTNNEQFF. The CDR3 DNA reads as TGTGCTAGTGGGACTATGACTAGTTTCACAAACAATGAGCAGTTCTTC.

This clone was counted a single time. CDR3 nucleotides: TGTGCCTGGGCACTAGCAGGCTCCTACAATGAGCAGTTCTTC. It encodes CAWALAGSYNEQFF. The chain is built from TRBV30 and TRBJ2-1; tentatively, D is TRBD2 (6 bases). Germline V CDR1 and CDR2: GTSNPN, SVGIG (reference sequence). Trimming took 5 bases from V and 0 from J, leaving 11 bases between them. The CDR3 sequence is 14 residues long.

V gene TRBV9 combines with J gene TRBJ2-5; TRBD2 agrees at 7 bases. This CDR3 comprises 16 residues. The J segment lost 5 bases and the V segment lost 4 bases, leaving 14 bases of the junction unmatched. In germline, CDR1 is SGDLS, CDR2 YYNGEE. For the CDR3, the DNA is TGTGCCAGCAGCATACGACGAGCCGGGGGAGGGGAGACCCAGTACTTC. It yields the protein CASSIRRAGGGETQYF.

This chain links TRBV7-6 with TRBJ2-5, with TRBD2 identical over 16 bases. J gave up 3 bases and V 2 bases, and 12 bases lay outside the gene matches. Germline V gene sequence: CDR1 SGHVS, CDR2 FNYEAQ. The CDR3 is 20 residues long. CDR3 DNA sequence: TGTGCCAGCAGCTTATCCCCCCCATCCGGGACTAGCGGGAGGGAAGAGACCCAGTACTTC. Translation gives CASSLSPPSGTSGREETQYF. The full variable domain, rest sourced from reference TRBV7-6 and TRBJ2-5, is GAGVSQSPRYKVTKRGQDVALRCDPISGHVSLYWYRQALGQGPEFLTYFNYEAQQDKSGLPNDRFSAERPEGSISTLTIQRTEQRDSAMYRCASSLSPPSGTSGREETQYFGPGTRLLVL.

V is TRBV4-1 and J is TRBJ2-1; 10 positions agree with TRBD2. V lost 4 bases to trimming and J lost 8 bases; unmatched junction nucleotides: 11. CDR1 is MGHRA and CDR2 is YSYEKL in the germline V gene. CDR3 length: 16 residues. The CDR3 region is CASSRLRAGGPYEQFF. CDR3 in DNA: TGCGCCAGCAGCCGCCTTCGAGCGGGAGGGCCTTATGAGCAGTTCTTC.

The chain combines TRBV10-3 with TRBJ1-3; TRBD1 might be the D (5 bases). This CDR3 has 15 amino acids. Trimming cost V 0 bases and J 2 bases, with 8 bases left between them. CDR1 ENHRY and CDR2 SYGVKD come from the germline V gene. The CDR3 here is CAISESGGAGNTIYF. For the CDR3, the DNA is TGTGCCATCAGTGAGTCGGGAGGGGCTGGAAACACCATATATTTT.

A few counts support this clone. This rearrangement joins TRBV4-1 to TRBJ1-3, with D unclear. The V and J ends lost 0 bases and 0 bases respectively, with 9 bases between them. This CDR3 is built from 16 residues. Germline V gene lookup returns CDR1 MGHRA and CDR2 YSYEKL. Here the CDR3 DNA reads TGCGCCAGCAGCCAAGAGGTCAGTTACTCTGGAAACACCATATATTTT. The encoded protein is CASSQEVSYSGNTIYF.

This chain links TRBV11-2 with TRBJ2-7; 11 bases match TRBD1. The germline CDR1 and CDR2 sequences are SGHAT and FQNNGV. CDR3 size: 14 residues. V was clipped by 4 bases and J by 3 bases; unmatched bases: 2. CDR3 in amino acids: CASSWDRGSYEQYF. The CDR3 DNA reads TGTGCCAGCAGCTGGGACAGGGGGAGCTACGAGCAGTACTTC.

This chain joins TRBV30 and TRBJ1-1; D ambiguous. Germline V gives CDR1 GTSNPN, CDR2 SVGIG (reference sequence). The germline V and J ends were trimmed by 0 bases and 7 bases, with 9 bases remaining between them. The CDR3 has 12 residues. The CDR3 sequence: CAWSVLVGEAFF. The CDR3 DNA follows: TGTGCCTGGAGTGTACTTGTCGGTGAAGCTTTCTTT.

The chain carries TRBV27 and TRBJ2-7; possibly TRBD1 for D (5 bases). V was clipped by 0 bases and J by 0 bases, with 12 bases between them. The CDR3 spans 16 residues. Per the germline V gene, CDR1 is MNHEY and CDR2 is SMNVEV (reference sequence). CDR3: CASSLSRTMSSYEQYF. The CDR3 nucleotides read TGTGCCAGCAGTTTATCCAGGACAATGAGCTCCTACGAGCAGTACTTC.

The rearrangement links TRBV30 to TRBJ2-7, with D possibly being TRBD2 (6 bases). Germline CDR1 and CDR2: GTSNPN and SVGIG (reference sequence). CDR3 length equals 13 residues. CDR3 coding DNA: TGTGCTAGAGACGGGACTCCTGCCTACGAGCAGTACTTC. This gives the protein CARDGTPAYEQYF.

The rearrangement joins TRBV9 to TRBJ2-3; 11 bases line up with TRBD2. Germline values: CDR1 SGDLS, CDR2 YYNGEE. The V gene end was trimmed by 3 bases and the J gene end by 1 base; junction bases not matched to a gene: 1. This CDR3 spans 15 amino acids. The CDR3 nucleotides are TGTGCCAGCAGCGCACTAGCGGGGGGCACAGATACGCAGTATTTT. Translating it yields CASSALAGGTDTQYF.

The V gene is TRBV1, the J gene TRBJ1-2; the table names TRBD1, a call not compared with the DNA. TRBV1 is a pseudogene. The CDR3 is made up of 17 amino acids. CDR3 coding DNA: TGCACCAGCAGCCAAGATAACCCGGGACAGAGATCTCGTGGCTACACCTTC. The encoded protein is CTSSQDNPGQRSRGYTF.

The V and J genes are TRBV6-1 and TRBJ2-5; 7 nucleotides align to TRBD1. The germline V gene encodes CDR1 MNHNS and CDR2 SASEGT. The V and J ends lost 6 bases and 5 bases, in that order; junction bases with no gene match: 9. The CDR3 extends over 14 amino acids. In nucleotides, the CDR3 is TGTGCCAGCAGGACAGGGTCCGACGATGAGACCCAGTACTTC. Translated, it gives CASRTGSDDETQYF.

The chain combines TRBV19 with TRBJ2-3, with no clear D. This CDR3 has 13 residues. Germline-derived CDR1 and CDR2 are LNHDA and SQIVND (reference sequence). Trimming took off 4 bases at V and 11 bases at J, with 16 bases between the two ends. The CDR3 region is CASSSSPGDGQYF. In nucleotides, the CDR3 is TGTGCCAGTAGTAGCAGTCCAGGTGATGGGCAGTATTTT.

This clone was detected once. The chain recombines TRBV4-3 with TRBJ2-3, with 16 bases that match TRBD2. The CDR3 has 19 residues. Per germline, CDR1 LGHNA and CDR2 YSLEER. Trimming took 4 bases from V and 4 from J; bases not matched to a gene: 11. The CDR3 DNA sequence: TGCGCCAGCAGCCCGTCCGGGACTAGCGGGGGGGACAGGGCAGATACGCAGTATTTT. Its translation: CASSPSGTSGGDRADTQYF.

CDR3 protein: CAWSGQGNEQYF. CDR3 sequence (DNA): TGTGCCTGGAGTGGGCAGGGGAACGAGCAGTACTTC. This rearrangement joins TRBV30 to TRBJ2-7; D is possibly TRBD1 (6 bases). CDR3 length: 12 amino acids. Trimming stripped 1 base from V and 5 bases from J, with 9 bases between. Germline CDR1 and CDR2: GTSNPN and SVGIG (reference sequence).

The CDR3 loop reads CASSQGGYGTDGYTF. The CDR3 DNA follows: TGCGCCAGCAGCCAAGGGGGCTACGGCACCGATGGCTACACCTTC. J is TRBJ1-2 and V is TRBV4-3; TRBD1 is a possible D gene (5 bases). Trimming left V 1 base short and J 6 bases short, with 15 bases between. This CDR3 has 15 amino acids. Germline V gene sequence: CDR1 LGHNA, CDR2 YSLEER.

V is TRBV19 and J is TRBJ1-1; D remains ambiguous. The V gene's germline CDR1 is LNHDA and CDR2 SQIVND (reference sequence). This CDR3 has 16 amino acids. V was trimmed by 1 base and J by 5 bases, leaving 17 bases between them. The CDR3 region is CASSIAWNSGVTEAFF. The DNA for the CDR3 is TGTGCCAGTAGTATAGCTTGGAATTCGGGTGTGACTGAAGCTTTCTTT.

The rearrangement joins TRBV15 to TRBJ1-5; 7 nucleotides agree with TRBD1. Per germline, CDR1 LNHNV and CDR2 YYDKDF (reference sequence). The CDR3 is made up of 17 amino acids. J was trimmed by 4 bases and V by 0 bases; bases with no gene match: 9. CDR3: CATSRDHDRVVNQPQHF. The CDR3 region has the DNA TGTGCCACCAGCAGAGATCACGACAGGGTAGTAAATCAGCCCCAGCATTTT.

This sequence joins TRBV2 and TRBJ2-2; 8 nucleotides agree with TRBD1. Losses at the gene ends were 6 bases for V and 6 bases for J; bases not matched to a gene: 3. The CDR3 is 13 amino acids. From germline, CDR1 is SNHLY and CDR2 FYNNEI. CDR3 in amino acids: CASRDREAGELFF. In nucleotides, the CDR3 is TGTGCCAGCAGGGACAGGGAGGCCGGGGAGCTGTTTTTT.

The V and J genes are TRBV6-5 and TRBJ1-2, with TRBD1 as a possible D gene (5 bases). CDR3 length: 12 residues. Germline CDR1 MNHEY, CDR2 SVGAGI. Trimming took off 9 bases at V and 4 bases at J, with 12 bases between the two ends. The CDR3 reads CARRQSFYGYTF. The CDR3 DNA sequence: TGTGCCAGGAGACAGTCCTTCTATGGCTACACCTTC.

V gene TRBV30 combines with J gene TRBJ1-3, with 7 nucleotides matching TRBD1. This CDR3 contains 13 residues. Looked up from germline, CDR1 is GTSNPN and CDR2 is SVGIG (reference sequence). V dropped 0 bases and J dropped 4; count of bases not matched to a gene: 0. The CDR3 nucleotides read TGTGCCTGGAGTGTACAGGGGGGAAACACCATATATTTT. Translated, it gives CAWSVQGGNTIYF. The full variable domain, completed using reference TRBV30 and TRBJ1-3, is SQTIHQWPATLVQPVGSPLSLECTVEGTSNPNLYWYRQAAGRGLQLLFYSVGIGQISSEVPQNLSASRPQDRQFILSSKKLLLSDSGFYLCAWSVQGGNTIYFGEGSWLTVV.

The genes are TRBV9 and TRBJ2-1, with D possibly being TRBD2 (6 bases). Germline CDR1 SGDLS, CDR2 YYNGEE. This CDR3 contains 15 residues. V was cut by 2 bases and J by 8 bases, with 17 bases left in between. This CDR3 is CASSVSGTSLDEQFF. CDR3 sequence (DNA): TGTGCCAGCAGCGTTTCCGGCACTAGCTTAGATGAGCAGTTCTTC.